This T cell receptor beta chain was sequenced during a study of CD8 T cells in Susac syndrome. This clonotype was found once. An amount of RNA that ranged from roughly 0.5 to 1 ug was reverse transcribed with random hexamers. TCRdb redid the calling of the immunoSEQ multiplex PCR reads with MiXCR, one entry per CDR3 protein. The data hold a few hundred thousand distinct CDR3 sequences, with approximately 85% observed a single time. CDR3 length: 15 amino acids. Germline V gene lookup returns CDR1 DFQATT and CDR2 SNEGSKA (reference sequence). V was shortened by 0 bases and J by 3 bases, with 12 bases between the two germline ends.

The chain has TRBV20-1 and TRBJ2-1; TRBD1 is a possible D gene (6 bases). Sequencing was done on a sample of CD8+ T cells from PBMCs. The receptor was derived from a human donor with multiple sclerosis. CDR3 in DNA: TGCAGTGCTAGAGATCCCGGGACAAGCTACAATGAGCAGTTCTTC. It translates to CSARDPGTSYNEQFF.